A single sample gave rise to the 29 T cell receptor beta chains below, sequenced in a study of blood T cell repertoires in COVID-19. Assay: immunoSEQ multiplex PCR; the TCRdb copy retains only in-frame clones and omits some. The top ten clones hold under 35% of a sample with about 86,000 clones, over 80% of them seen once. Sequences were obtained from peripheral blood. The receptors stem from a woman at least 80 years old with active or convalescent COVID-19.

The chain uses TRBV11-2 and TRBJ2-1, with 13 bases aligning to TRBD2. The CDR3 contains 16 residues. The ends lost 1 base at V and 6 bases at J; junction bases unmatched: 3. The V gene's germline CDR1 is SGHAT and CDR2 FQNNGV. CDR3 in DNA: TGTGCCAGCAGCTTAGGCGGACTAGCGGGGGTCAATGAGCAGTTCTTC. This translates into CASSLGGLAGVNEQFF.

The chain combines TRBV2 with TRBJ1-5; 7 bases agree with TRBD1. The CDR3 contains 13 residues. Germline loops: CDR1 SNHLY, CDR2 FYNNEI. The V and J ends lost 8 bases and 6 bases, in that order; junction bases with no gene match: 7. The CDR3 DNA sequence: TGTGCCAGCCTGGACAGGCGGGGTCAGCCCCAGCATTTT. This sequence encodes CASLDRRGQPQHF.

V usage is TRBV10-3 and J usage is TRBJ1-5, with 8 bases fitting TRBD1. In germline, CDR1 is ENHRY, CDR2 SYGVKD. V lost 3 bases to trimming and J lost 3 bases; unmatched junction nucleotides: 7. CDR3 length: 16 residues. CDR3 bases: TGTGCCATCAGTGACGCGGCAGGGGGCTTCAATCAGCCCCAGCATTTT. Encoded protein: CAISDAAGGFNQPQHF.

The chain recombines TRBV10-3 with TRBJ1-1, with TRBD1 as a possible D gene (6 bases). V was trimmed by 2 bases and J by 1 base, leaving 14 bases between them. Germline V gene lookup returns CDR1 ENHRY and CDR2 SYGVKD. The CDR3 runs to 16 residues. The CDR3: CAISEVGAGWNTEAFF. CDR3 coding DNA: TGTGCCATCAGTGAGGTGGGGGCAGGGTGGAACACTGAAGCTTTCTTT.

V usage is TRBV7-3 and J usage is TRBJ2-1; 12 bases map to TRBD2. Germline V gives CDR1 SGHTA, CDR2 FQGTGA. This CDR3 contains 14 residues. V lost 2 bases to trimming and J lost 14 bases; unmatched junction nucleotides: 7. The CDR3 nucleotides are TGTGCCAGCAGCTTATCCTCTAGCGGGGGGGAGAAGTTCTTC. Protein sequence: CASSLSSSGGEKFF.

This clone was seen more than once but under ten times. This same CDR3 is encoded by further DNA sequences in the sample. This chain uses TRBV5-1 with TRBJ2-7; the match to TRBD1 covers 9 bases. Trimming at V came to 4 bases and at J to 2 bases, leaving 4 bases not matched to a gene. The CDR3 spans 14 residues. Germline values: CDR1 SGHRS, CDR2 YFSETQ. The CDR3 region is CASSPGQGAYEQYF. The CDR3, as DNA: TGCGCCAGCAGCCCGGGACAGGGAGCCTACGAGCAGTACTTC.

CDR3 region: CASSYLGPDTQYF. CDR3 coding DNA: TGTGCCAGCAGTTACTTGGGCCCAGATACGCAGTATTTT. This chain links TRBV6-2 or TRBV6-3 with TRBJ2-3; no clear D. In germline, CDR1 is MNHEY, CDR2 SVGEGT. The germline V and J ends were trimmed by 1 base and 4 bases, with 6 bases remaining between them. This CDR3 is 13 amino acids long.

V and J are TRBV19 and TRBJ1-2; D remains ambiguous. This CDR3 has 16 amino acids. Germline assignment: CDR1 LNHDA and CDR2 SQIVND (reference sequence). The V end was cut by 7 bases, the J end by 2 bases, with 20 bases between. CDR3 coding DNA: TGTGCCAGTACCATGTATTCGAGGGTCGGGAACTATGGCTACACCTTC. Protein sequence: CASTMYSRVGNYGYTF.

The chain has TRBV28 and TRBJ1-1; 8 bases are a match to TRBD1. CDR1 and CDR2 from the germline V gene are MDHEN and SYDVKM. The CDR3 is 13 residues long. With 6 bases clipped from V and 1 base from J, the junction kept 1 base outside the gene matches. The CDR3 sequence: CASRGQENTEAFF. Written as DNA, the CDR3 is TGTGCCAGCAGGGGACAGGAGAACACTGAAGCTTTCTTT.

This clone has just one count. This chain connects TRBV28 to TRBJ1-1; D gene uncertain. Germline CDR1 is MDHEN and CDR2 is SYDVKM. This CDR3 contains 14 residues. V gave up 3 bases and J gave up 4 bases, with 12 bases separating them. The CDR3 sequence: CASSFDGVRTEAFF. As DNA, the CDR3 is TGTGCCAGCAGTTTCGACGGAGTGCGCACTGAAGCTTTCTTT.

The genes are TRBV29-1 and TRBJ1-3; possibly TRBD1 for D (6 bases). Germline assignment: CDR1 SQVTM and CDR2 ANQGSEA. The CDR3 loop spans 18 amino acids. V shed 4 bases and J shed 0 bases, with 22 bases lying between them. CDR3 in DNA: TGCAGCGTTGCGGGGGGCTTAGATCGCGCCCCCTCTGGAAACACCATATATTTT. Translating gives CSVAGGLDRAPSGNTIYF.

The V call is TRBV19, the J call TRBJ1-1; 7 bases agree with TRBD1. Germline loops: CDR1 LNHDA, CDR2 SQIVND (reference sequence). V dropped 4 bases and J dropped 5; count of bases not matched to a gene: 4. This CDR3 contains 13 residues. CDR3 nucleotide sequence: TGTGCCAGTAGTACCCAGACAGGGACTGAAGCTTTCTTT. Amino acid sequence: CASSTQTGTEAFF. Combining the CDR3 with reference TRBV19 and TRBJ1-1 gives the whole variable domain DGGITQSPKYLFRKEGQNVTLSCEQNLNHDAMYWYRQDPGQGLRLIYYSQIVNDFQKGDIAEGYSVSREKKESFPLTVTSAQKNPTAFYLCASSTQTGTEAFFGQGTRLTVV.

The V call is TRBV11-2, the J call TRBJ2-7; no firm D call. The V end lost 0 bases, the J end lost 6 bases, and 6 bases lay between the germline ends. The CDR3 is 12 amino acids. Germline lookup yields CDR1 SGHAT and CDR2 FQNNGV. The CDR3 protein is CASSLDRAEQYF. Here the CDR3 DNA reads TGTGCCAGCAGCTTAGACCGCGCCGAGCAGTACTTC. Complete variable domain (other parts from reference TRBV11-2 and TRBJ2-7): EAGVAQSPRYKIIEKRQSVAFWCNPISGHATLYWYQQILGQGPKLLIQFQNNGVVDDSQLPKDRFSAERLKGVDSTLKIQPAKLEDSAVYLCASSLDRAEQYFGPGTRLTVT.

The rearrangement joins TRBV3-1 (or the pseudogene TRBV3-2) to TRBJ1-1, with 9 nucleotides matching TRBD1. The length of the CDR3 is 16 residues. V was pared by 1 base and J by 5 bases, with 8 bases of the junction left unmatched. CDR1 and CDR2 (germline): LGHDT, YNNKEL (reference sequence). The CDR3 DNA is TGTGCCAGCAGCCAAGGCATAGTACAGGGGGCGACTGAAGCTTTCTTT. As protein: CASSQGIVQGATEAFF.

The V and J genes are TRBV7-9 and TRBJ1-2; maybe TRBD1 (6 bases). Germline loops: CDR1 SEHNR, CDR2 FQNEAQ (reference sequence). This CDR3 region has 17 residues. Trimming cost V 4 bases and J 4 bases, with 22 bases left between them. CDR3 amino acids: CASSYETEGVLRYGYTF. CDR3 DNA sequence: TGTGCCAGCAGCTACGAAACAGAGGGGGTCCTCCGCTATGGCTACACCTTC.

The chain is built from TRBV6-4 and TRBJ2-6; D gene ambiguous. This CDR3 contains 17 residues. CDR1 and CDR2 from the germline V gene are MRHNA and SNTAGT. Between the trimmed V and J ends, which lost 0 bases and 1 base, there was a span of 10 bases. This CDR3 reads CASSDSHSSSGANVLTF. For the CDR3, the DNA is TGTGCCAGCAGTGACTCGCACAGCTCTTCTGGGGCCAACGTCCTGACTTTC.

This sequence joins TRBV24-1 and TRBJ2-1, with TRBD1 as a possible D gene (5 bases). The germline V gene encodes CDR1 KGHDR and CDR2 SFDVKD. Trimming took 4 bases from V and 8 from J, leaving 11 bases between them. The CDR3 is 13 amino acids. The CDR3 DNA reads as TGTGCCACCAGTGAGGGGCCCAGGGATGAGCAGTTCTTC. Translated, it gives CATSEGPRDEQFF.

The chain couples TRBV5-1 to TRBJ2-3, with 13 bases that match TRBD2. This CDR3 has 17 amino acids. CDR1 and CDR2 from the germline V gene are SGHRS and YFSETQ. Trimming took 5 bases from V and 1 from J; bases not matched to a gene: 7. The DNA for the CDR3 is TGCGCCAGCAGGTCCCGGGGGACTAGCGGGGGCACAGATACGCAGTATTTT. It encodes CASRSRGTSGGTDTQYF.

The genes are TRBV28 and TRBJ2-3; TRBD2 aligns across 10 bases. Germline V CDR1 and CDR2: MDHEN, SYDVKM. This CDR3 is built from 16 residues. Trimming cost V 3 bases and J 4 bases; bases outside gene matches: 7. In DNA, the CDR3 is TGTGCCAGCAGTTTCGCTTCCAGCGGGGGGGCAGATACGCAGTATTTT. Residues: CASSFASSGGADTQYF.

The CDR3 loop reads CASSYNRGQETQYF. The CDR3 DNA follows: TGTGCCAGCAGTTACAATCGGGGACAAGAGACCCAGTACTTC. The rearrangement links TRBV6-5 to TRBJ2-5; possible D gene TRBD2, 5 bases. This CDR3 has 14 residues. V was trimmed by 2 bases and J by 2 bases, leaving 9 bases between them. The germline CDR1 and CDR2 sequences are MNHEY and SVGAGI.

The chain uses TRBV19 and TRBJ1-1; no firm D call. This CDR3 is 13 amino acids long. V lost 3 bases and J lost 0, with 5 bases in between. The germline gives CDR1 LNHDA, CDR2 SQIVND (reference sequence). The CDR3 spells CASSMGLNTEAFF. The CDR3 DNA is TGTGCCAGTAGTATGGGCCTGAACACTGAAGCTTTCTTT.

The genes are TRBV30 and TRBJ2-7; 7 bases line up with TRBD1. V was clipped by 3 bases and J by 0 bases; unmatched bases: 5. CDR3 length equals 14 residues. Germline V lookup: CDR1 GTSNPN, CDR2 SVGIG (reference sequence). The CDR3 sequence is CAWRTTGSSYEQYF. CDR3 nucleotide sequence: TGTGCCTGGAGAACGACAGGGAGCTCCTACGAGCAGTACTTC.

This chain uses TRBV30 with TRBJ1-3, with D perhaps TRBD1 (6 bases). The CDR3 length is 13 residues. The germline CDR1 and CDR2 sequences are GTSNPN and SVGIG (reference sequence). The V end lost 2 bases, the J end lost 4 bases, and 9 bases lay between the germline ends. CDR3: CAWSTGTGNTIYF. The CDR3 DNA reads TGTGCCTGGAGTACCGGGACAGGAAACACCATATATTTT.

CDR3 DNA: TGTGCCAGCAGCTCGGAGGGACTAGCATACAATGAGCAGTTCTTC. This translates into CASSSEGLAYNEQFF. This sequence joins TRBV5-6 and TRBJ2-1; 9 nucleotides align to TRBD2. The CDR3 has 15 residues. V shed 3 bases and J 4 bases; nucleotides not matched to a gene: 5. Germline V CDR1 and CDR2: SGHDT, YYEEEE.

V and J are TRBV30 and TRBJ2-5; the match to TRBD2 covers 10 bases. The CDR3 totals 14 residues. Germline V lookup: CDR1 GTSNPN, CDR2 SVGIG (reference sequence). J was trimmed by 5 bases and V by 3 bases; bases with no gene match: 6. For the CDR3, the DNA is TGTGCCTGGAGGGCTAGCGGGAGTGGGGAGACCCAGTACTTC. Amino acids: CAWRASGSGETQYF.

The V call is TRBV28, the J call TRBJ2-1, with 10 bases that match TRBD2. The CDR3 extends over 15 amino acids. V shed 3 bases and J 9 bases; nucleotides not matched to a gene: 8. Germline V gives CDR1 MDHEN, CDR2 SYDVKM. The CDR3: CASSLGLAGASEQFF. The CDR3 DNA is TGTGCCAGCAGTTTGGGCCTAGCGGGAGCCAGTGAGCAGTTCTTC.

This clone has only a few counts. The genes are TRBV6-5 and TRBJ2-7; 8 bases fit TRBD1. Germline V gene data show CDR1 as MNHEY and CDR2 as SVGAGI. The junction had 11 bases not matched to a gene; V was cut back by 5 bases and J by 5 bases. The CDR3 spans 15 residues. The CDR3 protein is CASSTNQGAPHEQYF. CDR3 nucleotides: TGTGCCAGCAGTACAAATCAGGGGGCGCCCCACGAGCAGTACTTC.

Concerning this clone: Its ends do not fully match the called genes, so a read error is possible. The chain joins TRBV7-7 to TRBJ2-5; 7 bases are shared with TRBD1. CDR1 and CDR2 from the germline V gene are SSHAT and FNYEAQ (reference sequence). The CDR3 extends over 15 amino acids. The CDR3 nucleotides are TGTGCTAGCAGCTTAGAAGGGGGCGGTGGACAGACCCAGTACTTC. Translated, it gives CASSLEGGGGQTQYF.

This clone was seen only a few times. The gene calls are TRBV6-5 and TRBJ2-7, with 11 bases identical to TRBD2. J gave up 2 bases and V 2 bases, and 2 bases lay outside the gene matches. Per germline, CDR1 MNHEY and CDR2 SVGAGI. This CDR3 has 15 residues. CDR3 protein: CASSYIAGGPYEQYF. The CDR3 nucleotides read TGTGCCAGCAGTTACATAGCGGGAGGGCCCTACGAGCAGTACTTC.